The 4 T cell receptor beta chains given below trace back to one sample, sequenced in a study of OX40 agonist ivuxolimab in advanced cancers. Clones were read by immunoSEQ multiplex PCR, and TCRdb kept only the in-frame ones, dropping some. The sample contains about 60,000 clones, about nine tenths of which appear only once. This sample comprised CD4+ or CD8+ T cells sorted from blood, obtained in a trial of the OX40 agonist ivuxolimab. The receptors here all came from an adult with an advanced solid tumor such as melanoma, head and neck, liver or kidney cancer.

This clone was observed once. The rearrangement uses TRBV10-1 and TRBJ2-2; D is perhaps TRBD2 (6 bases). Per germline, CDR1 WNHNN and CDR2 SYGVQD (reference sequence). The germline V and J ends were trimmed by 3 bases and 3 bases, with 17 bases remaining between them. The length of the CDR3 is 17 residues. In nucleotides, the CDR3 is TGCGCCAGCAGTGACTTAGCGGCCAGGGATGACACCGGGGAGCTGTTTTTT. Its protein product is CASSDLAARDDTGELFF.

The CDR3 DNA reads TGTGCCAGCAGCCCGAGCGGCACCTCCTACAATGAGCAGTTCTTC. It specifies CASSPSGTSYNEQFF. The rearrangement joins TRBV11-3 to TRBJ2-1; weak D call: TRBD2 (5 bases). Germline V lookup: CDR1 SGHNT, CDR2 YENEEA. Trimming pared 5 bases from V and 0 bases from J, leaving 11 bases between. CDR3 length: 15 residues.

The chain links TRBV6-6 to TRBJ2-7; the match to TRBD1 covers 8 bases. Germline assignment: CDR1 MNHNY and CDR2 SVGAGI (reference sequence). The length of the CDR3 is 15 residues. V was clipped by 5 bases and J by 7 bases; unmatched bases: 13. CDR3 loop: CASSPGRQGTGEQYF. The CDR3 coding sequence is TGTGCCAGCAGTCCCGGCCGACAGGGGACGGGGGAGCAGTACTTC.

CDR3 bases: TGTGCCAGCTCACCACAAACTAGCGGGATTAACACCGGGGAGCTGTTTTTT. The encoded protein is CASSPQTSGINTGELFF. The chain couples TRBV18 to TRBJ2-2; 10 bases fit TRBD2. V lost 1 base, J lost 2 bases, and 4 bases stayed unmatched. Germline CDR1 is KGHSH and CDR2 is LQKENI. The CDR3 spans 17 residues.